This entry lists 4 T cell receptor beta chains sequenced from one sample in a study of post-analysis software for immune sequencing data. The antigens of these receptors remain unknown. Libraries were made from TCR beta cDNA, and they carried unique molecular identifiers. MiXCR was run by TCRdb on the PCR reads, yielding one entry per CDR3 protein. Found here are roughly 800,000 distinct CDR3 sequences, about 53% of them singletons; the top ten hold over 4%. Broader study findings: Higher frequency in patients than in controls was seen for a handful of TRBV segments, with TRBV5-6, TRBV5-1 and TRBV20-1 among them.

Sequencing input: blood. These receptors were taken from a girl under 18 with multiple sclerosis.

V is TRBV18 and J is TRBJ1-2; D ambiguous. The CDR3 loop spans 12 amino acids. V lost 1 base and J lost 9, with 9 bases in between. Germline V gives CDR1 KGHSH, CDR2 LQKENI. CDR3 amino acids: CASSPHPDSYTF. The CDR3 DNA follows: TGTGCCAGCTCACCACACCCCGATAGCTACACCTTC.

This clonotype showed up just a few times. An end of the junction does not agree with germline; a read error may underlie this. This sequence joins TRBV9 and TRBJ2-3; maybe TRBD1 (6 bases). Germline assignment: CDR1 SGDLS and CDR2 YYNGEE. This CDR3 comprises 15 residues. Written as DNA, the CDR3 is TGTGCCAGCAGCGTAGACGGCAGGGACACAGATATGCAGTATTTT. This codes for CASSVDGRDTDMQYF.

This rearrangement joins TRBV7-9 to TRBJ2-5, with TRBD2 matching over 8 bases. The CDR3 extends over 16 amino acids. Germline-derived CDR1 and CDR2 are SEHNR and FQNEAQ (reference sequence). The trim removed 1 base at V and 1 base at J, leaving 5 bases unmatched. DNA for the CDR3: TGTGCCAGCAGCTTAGATCTTAGCGGGGCCCAAGAGACCCAGTACTTC. Residues: CASSLDLSGAQETQYF. Combining the CDR3 with reference TRBV7-9 and TRBJ2-5 gives the whole variable domain DTGVSQNPRHKITKRGQNVTFRCDPISEHNRLYWYRQTLGQGPEFLTYFQNEAQLEKSRLLSDRFSAERPKGSFSTLEIQRTEQGDSAMYLCASSLDLSGAQETQYFGPGTRLLVL.

The rearrangement links TRBV14 to TRBJ1-2, with 7 bases lining up with TRBD1. The CDR3 loop spans 15 amino acids. Germline V lookup: CDR1 SGHDN, CDR2 FVKESK. With 4 bases clipped from V and 5 bases from J, the junction kept 10 bases outside the gene matches. The CDR3 loop is CASSPCDRAVYGYTF. CDR3 DNA sequence: TGTGCCAGCAGCCCCTGTGACAGGGCGGTTTATGGCTACACCTTC.